The 23 T cell receptor beta chains below were found in one sample sequenced in a study of blood T cell repertoires in COVID-19. Some clones are missing from TCRdb's copy, which holds only in-frame ones; the method was immunoSEQ multiplex PCR. This sample has 99,000 or so clones; approximately 80% occur once, and the top ten carry more than 4.5%. The sample consisted of peripheral blood. All receptors come from a man aged 55-75 years with acute or convalescent COVID-19.

The chain employs TRBV27 and TRBJ2-1, with TRBD1 identical over 10 bases. Looked up from germline, CDR1 is MNHEY and CDR2 is SMNVEV (reference sequence). V shed 4 bases and J 7 bases; nucleotides not matched to a gene: 7. This CDR3 is 15 amino acids long. CDR3 DNA: TGTGCCAGCAGTTCATGGACAGGGGGTGTTAATGAGCAGTTCTTC. Translated: CASSSWTGGVNEQFF.

The table lists this clone with a few counts. DNA for the CDR3: TGCGCCAGCAGTGAGACGGGGGGCCGGACAGATACGCAGTATTTT. Translation gives CASSETGGRTDTQYF. The V and J genes are TRBV10-1 and TRBJ2-3; a possible D gene is TRBD2 (7 bases). V was trimmed by 2 bases and J by 3 bases, leaving 12 bases between them. The CDR3 is made up of 15 amino acids. The germline CDR1 and CDR2 sequences are WNHNN and SYGVQD (reference sequence).

The CDR3 sequence is CSARDASYNEQFF. Here the CDR3 DNA reads TGCAGCGCCAGGGATGCCTCCTACAATGAGCAGTTCTTC. This rearrangement joins TRBV29-1 to TRBJ2-1; TRBD1 might be the D (5 bases). V lost 7 bases, J lost 0 bases, and 10 bases lay in between. Germline V gene data show CDR1 as SQVTM and CDR2 as ANQGSEA. The length of the CDR3 is 13 residues.

The V and J genes are TRBV6-1 and TRBJ1-6, with D maybe TRBD1 (5 bases). V was pared by 1 base and J by 3 bases, with 13 bases between. The CDR3 extends over 17 amino acids. CDR1 and CDR2 from the germline V gene are MNHNS and SASEGT. The DNA of the CDR3 is TGTGCCAGCAGTGAAGGGGGGGGGAGGAACTATAATTCACCCCTCCACTTT. Its protein is CASSEGGGRNYNSPLHF.

The chain recombines TRBV28 with TRBJ2-7; 8 bases line up with TRBD1. With V trimmed by 7 bases and J by 4 bases, 6 bases remained unmatched. Germline V gives CDR1 MDHEN, CDR2 SYDVKM. This CDR3 region has 13 residues. This CDR3 is CASKRTGTYEQYF. DNA for the CDR3: TGTGCCAGCAAACGGACAGGGACATACGAGCAGTACTTC. Using reference TRBV28 and TRBJ2-7 for the parts outside the CDR3, the full variable domain is DVKVTQSSRYLVKRTGEKVFLECVQDMDHENMFWYRQDPGLGLRLIYFSYDVKMKEKGDIPEGYSVSREKKERFSLILESASTNQTSMYLCASKRTGTYEQYFGPGTRLTVT.

This clone turned up a few times. The rearrangement joins TRBV28 to TRBJ2-7; D may be TRBD2 (7 bases). Trimming took 8 bases from V and 7 from J, leaving 24 bases between them. The CDR3 sequence is 15 residues long. The germline gives CDR1 MDHEN, CDR2 SYDVKM. The CDR3 DNA is TGTGCCAGCTCATGGGGGGGGCAGGGAATATGGGAGCAGTACTTC. This codes for CASSWGGQGIWEQYF.

This clone was detected only a few times. This rearrangement joins TRBV5-8 to TRBJ1-1; TRBD1 agrees at 8 bases. The junction had 8 bases not matched to a gene; V was cut back by 4 bases and J by 3 bases. The CDR3 is 15 amino acids. Germline V CDR1 and CDR2: SGHTS, YDEGEE. CDR3 residues: CASSPGTGPYTEAFF. CDR3 nucleotide sequence: TGTGCCAGCAGCCCTGGGACAGGTCCATACACTGAAGCTTTCTTT.

This clone was counted between two and nine times. The V call is TRBV30, the J call TRBJ2-3; 9 bases fit TRBD1. The V and J ends lost 2 bases and 5 bases, in that order; junction bases with no gene match: 5. This CDR3 has 14 amino acids. The V gene's germline CDR1 is GTSNPN and CDR2 SVGIG (reference sequence). The CDR3 DNA is TGTGCCTGGAGTAGAGCGGGACAGGGAGATACGCAGTATTTT. It yields the protein CAWSRAGQGDTQYF.

As concerns this clone: This same CDR3 is encoded by further DNA sequences in the sample. The chain recombines TRBV7-9 with TRBJ2-7; D gene unclear. The V and J ends lost 1 base and 1 base respectively, with 5 bases between them. From germline, CDR1 is SEHNR and CDR2 FQNEAQ (reference sequence). This CDR3 contains 13 residues. The DNA for the CDR3 is TGTGCCAGCAGCTTAGAGAGTTCCTACGAGCAGTACTTC. Protein product: CASSLESSYEQYF.

The chain carries TRBV7-2 and TRBJ2-2; 11 nucleotides agree with TRBD2. The CDR3 runs to 16 residues. Per the germline V gene, CDR1 is SGHTA and CDR2 is FQGNSA. Trimming cost V 3 bases and J 3 bases; bases outside gene matches: 3. The CDR3 sequence: CASSLTSGTYTGELFF. In DNA form, the CDR3 reads TGTGCCAGCAGCTTGACTAGCGGGACCTACACCGGGGAGCTGTTTTTT.

V usage is TRBV21-1 and J usage is TRBJ2-3; the table's D call of TRBD2 was not tested on the DNA. TRBV21-1 is reported as a pseudogene. The CDR3 length is 13 residues. This CDR3 is CASNSLLADTQYF. Here the CDR3 DNA reads TGTGCCAGCAACTCTCTACTAGCAGATACGCAGTATTTT.

In its sample, this clone was seen once. The chain combines TRBV7-9 with TRBJ1-5, with D perhaps matching TRBD1 (5 bases). The CDR3 loop spans 17 amino acids. Germline-derived CDR1 and CDR2 are SEHNR and FQNEAQ (reference sequence). Trimming pared 5 bases from V and 0 bases from J, leaving 17 bases between. The CDR3 DNA sequence: TGTGCCAGCAGCCTGGAGCCATCAGGGTCTAGCAATCAGCCCCAGCATTTT. This translates into CASSLEPSGSSNQPQHF. Full variable domain (missing parts from reference TRBV7-9 and TRBJ1-5): DTGVSQNPRHKITKRGQNVTFRCDPISEHNRLYWYRQTLGQGPEFLTYFQNEAQLEKSRLLSDRFSAERPKGSFSTLEIQRTEQGDSAMYLCASSLEPSGSSNQPQHFGDGTRLSIL.

The V and J genes are TRBV5-1 and TRBJ1-5, with D possibly matching TRBD1 (6 bases). The germline V gene has CDR1 SGHRS and CDR2 YFSETQ. The CDR3 length is 15 residues. Trimming removed 0 bases from V and 6 bases from J, with 13 bases in between. The CDR3 sequence: CASSLEGDVFQPQHF. In DNA form, the CDR3 reads TGCGCCAGCAGCTTGGAGGGGGACGTGTTTCAGCCCCAGCATTTT.

V usage is TRBV3-1 (or the pseudogene TRBV3-2) and J usage is TRBJ2-7; weak D call: TRBD1 (6 bases). V gave up 3 bases and J gave up 3 bases, with 12 bases separating them. The V gene's germline CDR1 is LGHDT and CDR2 YNNKEL (reference sequence). This CDR3 is built from 14 residues. This chain's CDR3 is CASSQAGTNYEQYF. CDR3 coding DNA: TGTGCCAGCAGCCAGGCCGGGACAAACTACGAGCAGTACTTC.

This clone has only one observation. The chain employs TRBV5-1 and TRBJ1-2; maybe TRBD1 (6 bases). In germline, CDR1 is SGHRS, CDR2 YFSETQ. There are 13 residues in the CDR3. Deletions cut 6 bases from V and 6 bases from J, with 15 bases between. CDR3 in DNA: TGCGCCAGCACGAGGGACAAGTGGGATGGCTACACCTTC. Encoded protein: CASTRDKWDGYTF.

CDR3 region: CASSQDGGIEAFF. As DNA, the CDR3 is TGCGCCAGCAGCCAAGATGGGGGGATAGAAGCTTTCTTT. This chain connects TRBV4-1 to TRBJ1-1; D is perhaps TRBD1 (5 bases). CDR1 is MGHRA and CDR2 is YSYEKL in the germline V gene. The CDR3 sequence is 13 residues long. V lost 0 bases, J lost 8 bases, and 10 bases lay in between.

The V gene is TRBV6-5, the J gene TRBJ1-1; TRBD1 might be the D (5 bases). V gave up 6 bases and J gave up 9 bases, with 14 bases separating them. The length of the CDR3 is 12 residues. Germline V gives CDR1 MNHEY, CDR2 SVGAGI. The CDR3 loop is CASSLLGLKAFF. The CDR3 nucleotides are TGTGCCAGCAGCCTACTGGGACTGAAAGCTTTCTTT.

This chain uses TRBV14 with TRBJ2-7; a weak D match, TRBD1 (6 bases). Trimming stripped 4 bases from V and 0 bases from J, with 10 bases between. The CDR3 contains 14 residues. Germline V gives CDR1 SGHDN, CDR2 FVKESK. DNA for the CDR3: TGTGCCAGCAGCCTTGGGACACCCTCCTACGAGCAGTACTTC. As protein: CASSLGTPSYEQYF.

The chain combines TRBV6-5 with TRBJ2-2; possible D gene TRBD2, 5 bases. Germline V gives CDR1 MNHEY, CDR2 SVGAGI. The CDR3 has 15 amino acids. Trimming cost V 6 bases and J 5 bases, with 16 bases left between them. The CDR3 region is CASSPILPGTGELFF. DNA of the CDR3: TGTGCCAGCAGCCCCATCCTCCCGGGGACCGGGGAGCTGTTTTTT.

The chain combines TRBV11-2 with TRBJ1-1; weak D call: TRBD1 (5 bases). Between the trimmed V and J ends, which lost 6 bases and 1 base, there was a span of 12 bases. This CDR3 spans 14 amino acids. Germline-derived CDR1 and CDR2 are SGHAT and FQNNGV. The CDR3 reads CASRPRGRNTEAFF. The CDR3 bases are TGTGCCAGCAGGCCGCGGGGGAGGAACACTGAAGCTTTCTTT. The full variable domain, rest sourced from reference TRBV11-2 and TRBJ1-1, is EAGVAQSPRYKIIEKRQSVAFWCNPISGHATLYWYQQILGQGPKLLIQFQNNGVVDDSQLPKDRFSAERLKGVDSTLKIQPAKLEDSAVYLCASRPRGRNTEAFFGQGTRLTVV.

This chain's CDR3 is CASSGGTSGITDTQYF. CDR3 DNA: TGTGCCAGCAGCGGGGGGACTAGCGGGATCACAGATACGCAGTATTTT. The chain recombines TRBV9 with TRBJ2-3; 13 nucleotides agree with TRBD2. The CDR3 extends over 16 amino acids. Looked up from germline, CDR1 is SGDLS and CDR2 is YYNGEE. Trimming at V came to 3 bases and at J to 2 bases, leaving 3 bases not matched to a gene. The variable domain in full, with the rest retrieved from reference TRBV9 and TRBJ2-3, is DSGVTQTPKHLITATGQRVTLRCSPRSGDLSVYWYQQSLDQGLQFLIQYYNGEERAKGNILERFSAQQFPDLHSELNLSSLELGDSALYFCASSGGTSGITDTQYFGPGTRLTVL.

The rearrangement uses TRBV6-5 and TRBJ1-5; 7 positions match TRBD1. V lost 0 bases to trimming and J lost 5 bases; unmatched junction nucleotides: 7. Germline lookup yields CDR1 MNHEY and CDR2 SVGAGI. There are 16 residues in the CDR3. CDR3 loop: CASSYSPTGKDQPQHF. As DNA, the CDR3 is TGTGCCAGCAGTTACTCCCCGACAGGGAAAGATCAGCCCCAGCATTTT.

This chain uses TRBV6-5 with TRBJ2-1, with TRBD2 identical over 8 bases. CDR1 and CDR2 from the germline V gene are MNHEY and SVGAGI. The trim removed 3 bases at V and 9 bases at J, leaving 4 bases unmatched. The CDR3 sequence is 13 residues long. The CDR3 protein is CASSYRGGLEQFF. CDR3 sequence (DNA): TGTGCCAGCAGTTATCGGGGGGGCCTTGAGCAGTTCTTC.